Here is one T cell receptor beta chain with its context. Time point denoted: newly diagnosed GD, antithyroid drugs for less than 3 months. PBMC-derived RNA was used for the TCR library. V gave up 4 bases and J gave up 4 bases; unmatched junction bases: 7. Germline CDR1 SGHRS, CDR2 YFSETQ. The CDR3 contains 14 residues. Building the TCR beta libraries relied on iRepertoire HTBI primers, and CDR3 regions underwent Arm-PCR. TCRdb re-analysed the multiplex PCR reads in MiXCR, keeping a single row per CDR3 protein. The sample carries about 430,000 distinct CDR3 sequences, about 15% recorded once. The sample originates from a study of regulatory T cells in long-lasting Graves disease. The same data also contributed to another study, on T cells in Graves' hyperthyroidism and ophthalmopathy.

This material consisted of peripheral blood mononuclear cells (PBMCs), taken at new diagnosis, from a patient treated with antithyroid drugs. The receptor's source is a woman aged 40 to 50 with Graves disease. The chain uses TRBV5-1 and TRBJ2-5; 7 positions agree with TRBD1. The DNA of the CDR3 is TGCGCCAGCAGCAACGCACAGGGGAGAGAGACCCAGTACTTC. As protein: CASSNAQGRETQYF. Together with reference TRBV5-1 and TRBJ2-5, the CDR3 gives the full variable domain: KAGVTQTPRYLIKTRGQQVTLSCSPISGHRSVSWYQQTPGQGLQFLFEYFSETQRNKGNFPGRFSGRQFSNSRSEMNVSTLELGDSALYLCASSNAQGRETQYFGPGTRLLVL.